This TCR beta chain emerged from a study of post-analysis software for immune sequencing data. Study-wide results and caveats: There were roughly five TRBV segments more frequent in patients than controls, and TRBV5-6, TRBV5-1 and TRBV20-1 were among them. Normalized Chao1 diversity was significantly lower in multiple sclerosis patients than in controls. Strong co-clustering by F measure was seen for same-batch samples.

The CDR3 extends over 14 amino acids. Per the germline V gene, CDR1 is SGDLS and CDR2 is YYNGEE. Trimming shortened V by 3 bases and J by 2 bases, and 12 bases separated the two germline ends. Unique molecular identifiers tagged the TCR beta cDNA libraries. T cells numbering roughly 1 to 10 million yielded approximately 500,000 cDNA molecules. TCRdb re-derived calls from the PCR reads in MiXCR, one entry per CDR3 protein. This sample yields approximately 660,000 distinct CDR3 sequences, of which about 60% are seen a single time; about 11% belongs to the top ten. The table lists this clonotype with a count of one. Its antigen is undetermined.

This clonotype was obtained from a girl aged 2-10 years with multiple sclerosis. What was sequenced was blood. This rearrangement joins TRBV9 to TRBJ2-7; TRBD2 is a possible D gene (6 bases). CDR3 DNA sequence: TGTGCCAGCAGCGAGGAGGGAGTCCCCTACGAGCAGTACTTC. It codes for CASSEEGVPYEQYF.